Listed below are T cell receptor beta chains from one sample, sequenced in a study of cytomegalovirus exposure and HLA in healthy donors. Using immunoSEQ multiplex PCR, the repertoire was profiled, and TCRdb retains in-frame clones only, with some absent. The table lists around 50,000 clones. The sequenced sample consisted of PBMCs. The receptors were sampled from a female donor in good health and CMV-seronegative. Both conserved end residues are trimmed from each CDR3.

TRBJ1-2,TRBV4-2,ASSHTEGSNYGYT
TRBJ1-5,TRBV6-5,ASSYGGADSNQPQH
TRBJ1-2,TRBV7-3,ASSSREDYGYT
TRBJ1-5,TRBV28,ASYSNQPQH
TRBJ2-5,TRBV4-2,ASSQVAGGRGETQY
TRBJ1-1,TRBV6-5,ASSYTATPNTEAF
TRBJ1-6,TRBV6-5,ASTPGSYNSPLH
TRBJ2-1,TRBV11-2,ASSPRATDEQF
TRBJ2-7,TRBV6-1,ASSRGLPPYEQY
TRBJ1-5,TRBV15,ATSRERGSNQPQH
TRBJ2-2,TRBV5-1,ASRQGVQNTGELF
TRBJ1-2,TRBV29-1,SVTTGGASVNYGYT
TRBJ2-2,TRBV5-1,ASSPGTGDTGELF
TRBJ1-2,TRBV19,ASSGQMNYGYT
TRBJ1-2,TRBV19,ASSIGTAHYGET
TRBJ2-7,TRBV5-8,ASGTRDSAYEQY
TRBJ1-1,TRBV7-8,ASSLVQGNTEAF
TRBJ1-2,TRBV9,ASSVGAGIGYT
TRBJ1-2,TRBV21-1,ASSKTGQLINYT
TRBJ1-1,TRBV14,ASSQVLPQGNTEAF
TRBJ2-1,TRBV4-1,ASSPDRASYNEQF
TRBJ2-7,TRBV7-9,ASSLGLAGVDEQY
TRBJ2-7,TRBV6-1,ASNRQGLPYEQY
TRBJ1-2,TRBV5-1,ASSLRGQGHGYT
TRBJ2-3,TRBV4-2,ASSQVERGGRDTQY
TRBJ1-2,TRBV29-1,SVDLPGQAYGYT
TRBJ1-1,TRBV18,ASSPTVEPGTGNEAF
TRBJ2-2,TRBV5-1,ASSKDRAGTGELF
TRBJ2-1,TRBV7-2,ASSLQGGEQF
TRBJ1-1,TRBV9,ASSVEGVRGTEAF
TRBJ2-1,TRBV9,ASSLTGLGYNEQF
TRBJ2-7,TRBV5-1,ASSSYGLSYEQY
TRBJ2-6,TRBV6-1,ASSDVGPGYAGANVLT
TRBJ2-3,TRBV15,ATSRGTSGRAGGDTQY
TRBJ1-2,TRBV29-1,SGSQGSFPYGYT
TRBJ1-1,TRBV10-3,AISESNRGKNTEAF
TRBJ2-7,TRBV5-4,ASARTELPYEQY
TRBJ1-5,TRBV19,ASSTQGSNQPQH
TRBJ1-2,TRBV30,AWSPSANYGYT
TRBJ1-2,TRBV19,ASSIAGLTHGYT
TRBJ2-1,TRBV6-5,ASSPLAGGRHEQF
TRBJ2-1,TRBV6-5,ASSFRTTTNEQF
TRBJ2-2,TRBV5-6,ASTRLGGLNSGELF
TRBJ1-1,TRBV6-1,ASSQQGVAEAF
TRBJ1-2,TRBV18,ASSSIGQGADGYT
TRBJ2-5,TRBV5-1,ASSWTSGSSTGQETQY
TRBJ1-1,TRBV28,ASSRDRDTEAF
TRBJ1-2,TRBV15,ATSRDLPLTATYGYT
TRBJ1-2,TRBV9,ASSVDPNYGYT
TRBJ2-5,TRBV18,ASSLAGAETQY
TRBJ1-2,TRBV30,AWGSGTGGYGYT
TRBJ2-3,TRBV6-1,ASSLLGGRTDTQY
TRBJ2-2,TRBV6-6,ASRLRGELF
TRBJ2-5,TRBV10-3,AAQGARETQY